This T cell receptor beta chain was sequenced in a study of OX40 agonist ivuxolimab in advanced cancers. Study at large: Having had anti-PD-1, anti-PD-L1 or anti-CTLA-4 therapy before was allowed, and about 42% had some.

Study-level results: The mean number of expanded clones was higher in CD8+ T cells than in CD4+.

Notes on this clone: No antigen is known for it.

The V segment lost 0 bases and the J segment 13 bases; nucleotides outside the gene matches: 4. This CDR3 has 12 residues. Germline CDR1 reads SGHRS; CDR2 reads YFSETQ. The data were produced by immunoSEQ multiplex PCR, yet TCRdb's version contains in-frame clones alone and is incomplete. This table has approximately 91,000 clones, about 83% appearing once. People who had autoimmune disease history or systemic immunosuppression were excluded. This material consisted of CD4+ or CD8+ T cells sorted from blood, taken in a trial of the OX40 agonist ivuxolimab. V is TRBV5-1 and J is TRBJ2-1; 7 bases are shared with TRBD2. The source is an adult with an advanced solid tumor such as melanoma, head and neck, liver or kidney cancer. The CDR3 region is CASSLDAGEQFF. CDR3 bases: TGCGCCAGCAGCTTGGACGCGGGGGAACAGTTCTTC.